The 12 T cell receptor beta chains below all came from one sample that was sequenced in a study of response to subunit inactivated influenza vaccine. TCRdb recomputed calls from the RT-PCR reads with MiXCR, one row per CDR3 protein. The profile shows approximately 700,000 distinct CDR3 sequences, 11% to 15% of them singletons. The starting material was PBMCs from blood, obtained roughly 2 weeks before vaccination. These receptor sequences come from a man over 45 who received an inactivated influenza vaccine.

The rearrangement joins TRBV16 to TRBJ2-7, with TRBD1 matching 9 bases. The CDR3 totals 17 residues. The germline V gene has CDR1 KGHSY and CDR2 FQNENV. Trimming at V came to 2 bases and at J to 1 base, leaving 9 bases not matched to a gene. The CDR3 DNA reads TGTGCCAGCAGCCAACACTGGACAGGGGAGTTTTCCTACGAGCAGTACTTC. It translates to CASSQHWTGEFSYEQYF. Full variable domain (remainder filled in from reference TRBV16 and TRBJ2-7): GEEVAQTPKHLVRGEGQKAKLYCAPIKGHSYVFWYQQVLKNEFKFLISFQNENVFDETGMPKERFSAKCLPNSPCSLEIQATKLEDSAVYFCASSQHWTGEFSYEQYFGPGTRLTVT.

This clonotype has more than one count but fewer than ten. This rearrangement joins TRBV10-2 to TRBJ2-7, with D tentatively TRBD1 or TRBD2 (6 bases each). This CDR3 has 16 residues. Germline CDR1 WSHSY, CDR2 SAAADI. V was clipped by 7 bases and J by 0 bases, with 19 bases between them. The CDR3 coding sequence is TGCGCCAGCACCCCAACGGTAGGGGGGAGCTCCTACGAGCAGTACTTC. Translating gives CASTPTVGGSSYEQYF.

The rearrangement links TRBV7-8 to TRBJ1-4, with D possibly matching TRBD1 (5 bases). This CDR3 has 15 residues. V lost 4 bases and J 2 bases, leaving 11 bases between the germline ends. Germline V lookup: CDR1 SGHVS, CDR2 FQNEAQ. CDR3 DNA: TGTGCCAGCAGCTCAGGAGCAGGGACTAATGAAAAACTGTTTTTT. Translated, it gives CASSSGAGTNEKLFF.

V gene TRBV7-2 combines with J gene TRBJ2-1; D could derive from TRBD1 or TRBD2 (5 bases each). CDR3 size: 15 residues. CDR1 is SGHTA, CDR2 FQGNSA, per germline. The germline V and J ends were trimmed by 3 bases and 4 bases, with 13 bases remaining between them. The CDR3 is CASSLSWDQYNEQFF. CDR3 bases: TGTGCCAGCAGCTTGTCTTGGGACCAGTACAATGAGCAGTTCTTC.

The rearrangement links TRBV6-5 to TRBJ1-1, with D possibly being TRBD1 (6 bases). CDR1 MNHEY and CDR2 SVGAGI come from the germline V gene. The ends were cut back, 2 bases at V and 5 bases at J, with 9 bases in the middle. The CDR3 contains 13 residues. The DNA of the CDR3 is TGTGCCAGCAGTTACGCAACAGGGACTGAAGCTTTCTTT. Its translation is CASSYATGTEAFF.

The CDR3 here is CASSPPVYNEQFF. In nucleotides, the CDR3 is TGTGCCAGCAGCCCACCGGTCTACAATGAGCAGTTCTTC. This chain joins TRBV7-9 and TRBJ2-1; D gene uncertain. V lost 5 bases and J 3 bases, leaving 8 bases between the germline ends. The CDR3 has 13 residues. Germline CDR1 and CDR2: SEHNR and FQNEAQ (reference sequence).

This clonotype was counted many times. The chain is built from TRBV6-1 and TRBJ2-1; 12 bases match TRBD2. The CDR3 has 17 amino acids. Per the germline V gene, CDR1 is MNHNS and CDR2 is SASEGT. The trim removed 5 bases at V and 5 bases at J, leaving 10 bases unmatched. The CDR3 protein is CASSTHSSGGADNEQFF. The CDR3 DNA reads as TGTGCCAGCAGTACCCACTCTAGCGGGGGGGCGGACAATGAGCAGTTCTTC.

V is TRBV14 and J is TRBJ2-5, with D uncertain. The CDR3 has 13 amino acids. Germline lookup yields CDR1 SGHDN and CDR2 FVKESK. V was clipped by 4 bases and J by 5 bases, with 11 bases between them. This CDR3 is CASSLLGWETQYF. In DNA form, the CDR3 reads TGTGCCAGCAGCCTACTTGGATGGGAGACCCAGTACTTC.

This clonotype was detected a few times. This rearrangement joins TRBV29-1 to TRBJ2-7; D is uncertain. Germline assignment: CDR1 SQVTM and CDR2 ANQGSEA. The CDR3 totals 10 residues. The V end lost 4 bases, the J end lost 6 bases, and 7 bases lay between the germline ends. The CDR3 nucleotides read TGCAGCGTTGGTGCGACCGAGCAGTACTTC. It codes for CSVGATEQYF.

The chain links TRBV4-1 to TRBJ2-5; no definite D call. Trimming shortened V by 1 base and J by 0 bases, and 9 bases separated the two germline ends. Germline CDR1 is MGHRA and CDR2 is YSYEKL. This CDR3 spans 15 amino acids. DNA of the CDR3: TGCGCCAGCAGCCAAGTCGACGAATACCAAGAGACCCAGTACTTC. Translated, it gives CASSQVDEYQETQYF.

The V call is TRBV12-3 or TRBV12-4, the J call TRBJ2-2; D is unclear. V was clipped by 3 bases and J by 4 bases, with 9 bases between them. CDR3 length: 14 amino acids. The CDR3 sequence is CASSFRWGTGELFF. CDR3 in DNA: TGTGCCAGCAGTTTCCGATGGGGCACCGGGGAGCTGTTTTTT.

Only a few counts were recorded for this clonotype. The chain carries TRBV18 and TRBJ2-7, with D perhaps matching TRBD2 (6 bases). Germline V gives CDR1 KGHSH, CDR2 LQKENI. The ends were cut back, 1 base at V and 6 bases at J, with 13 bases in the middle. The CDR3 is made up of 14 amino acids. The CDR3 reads CASSPLQPEGEQYF. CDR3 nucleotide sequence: TGTGCCAGCTCACCACTCCAACCGGAGGGCGAGCAGTACTTC.